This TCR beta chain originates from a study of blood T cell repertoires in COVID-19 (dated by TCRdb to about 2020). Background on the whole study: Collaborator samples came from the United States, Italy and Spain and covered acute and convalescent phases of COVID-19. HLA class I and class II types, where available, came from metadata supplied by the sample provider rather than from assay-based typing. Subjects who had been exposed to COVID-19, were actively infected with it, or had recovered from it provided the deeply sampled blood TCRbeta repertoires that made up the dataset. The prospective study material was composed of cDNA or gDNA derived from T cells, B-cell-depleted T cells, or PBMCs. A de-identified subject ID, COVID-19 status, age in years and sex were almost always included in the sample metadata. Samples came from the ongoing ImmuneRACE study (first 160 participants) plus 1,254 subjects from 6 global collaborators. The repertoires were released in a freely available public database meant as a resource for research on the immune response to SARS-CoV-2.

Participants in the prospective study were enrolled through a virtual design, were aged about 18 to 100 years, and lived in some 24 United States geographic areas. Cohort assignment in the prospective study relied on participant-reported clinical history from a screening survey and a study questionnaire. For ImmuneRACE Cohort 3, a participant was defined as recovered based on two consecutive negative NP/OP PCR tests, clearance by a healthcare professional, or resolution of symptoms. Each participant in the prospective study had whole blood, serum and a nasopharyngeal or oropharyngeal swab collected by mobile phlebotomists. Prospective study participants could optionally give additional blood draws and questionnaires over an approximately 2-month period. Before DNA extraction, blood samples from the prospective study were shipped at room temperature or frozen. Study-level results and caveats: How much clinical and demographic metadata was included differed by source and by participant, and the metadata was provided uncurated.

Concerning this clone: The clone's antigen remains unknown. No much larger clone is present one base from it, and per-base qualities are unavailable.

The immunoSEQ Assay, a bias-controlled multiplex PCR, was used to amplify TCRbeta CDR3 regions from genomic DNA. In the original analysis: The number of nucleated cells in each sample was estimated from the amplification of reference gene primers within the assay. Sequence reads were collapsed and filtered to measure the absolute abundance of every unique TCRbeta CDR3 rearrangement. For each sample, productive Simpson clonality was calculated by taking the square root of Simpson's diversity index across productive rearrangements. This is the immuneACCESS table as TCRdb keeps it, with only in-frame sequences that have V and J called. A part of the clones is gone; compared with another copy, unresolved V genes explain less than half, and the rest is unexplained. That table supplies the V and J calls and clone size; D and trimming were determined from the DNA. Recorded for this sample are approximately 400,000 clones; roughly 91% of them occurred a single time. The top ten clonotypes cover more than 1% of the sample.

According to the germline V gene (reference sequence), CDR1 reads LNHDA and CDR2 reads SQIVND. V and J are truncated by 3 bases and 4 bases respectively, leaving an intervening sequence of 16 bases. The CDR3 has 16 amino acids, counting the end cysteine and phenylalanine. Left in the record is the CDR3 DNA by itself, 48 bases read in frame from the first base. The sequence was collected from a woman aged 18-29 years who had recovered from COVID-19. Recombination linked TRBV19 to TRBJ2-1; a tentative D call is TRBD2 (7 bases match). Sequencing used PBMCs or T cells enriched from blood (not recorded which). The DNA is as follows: TGTGCCAGTAGTATTCTTGAAGGGGGGGAATACAATGAGCAGTTCTTC. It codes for CASSILEGGEYNEQFF.